This is a list of T cell receptor gamma chains from one sample in a study of intestinal T cells in coeliac disease. TCRdb reprocessed the multiplex PCR reads through CATT. The repertoire holds some 800 gamma-chain clones, with approximately 41% as singletons. Sequences were obtained from a duodenal biopsy. The receptors derive from a human donor with celiac disease. CDR3s include the opening cysteine and the closing phenylalanine or tryptophan. The listing skips clone size in some rows; elsewhere it reads once, few, many or a size class.

clone size | J gene | V gene | CDR3 protein | CDR3 DNA
hyperexpanded | TRGJP1 | TRGV8 | CATWDSTGWFKIF | TGTGCCACCTGGGACAGCACTGGTTGGTTCAAGATATTT
. | TRGJP1 | TRGV2 | CATGTASGWFKIF | TGTGCCACTGGGACGGCCAGTGGTTGGTTCAAGATATTT
. | TRGJ1/TRGJ2 | TRGV8 | CATWMIYYKKLF | TGTGCCACCTGGATGATCTATTATAAGAAACTCTTT
large | TRGJ1/TRGJ2 | TRGV4 | CATWGTNYYKKLF | TGTGCCACCTGGGGCACGAATTATTATAAGAAACTCTTT
few | TRGJP1 | TRGV8 | CATWDKGEKPLGWFKIF | TGTGCCACCTGGGATAAGGGGGAGAAACCACTTGGTTGGTTCAAGATATTT
. | TRGJP2 | TRGV2 | CATWDAQGSSDWIKTF | TGTGCCACCTGGGACGCCCAAGGGAGTAGTGATTGGATCAAGACGTTT
. | TRGJ1/TRGJ2 | TRGV4 | CATWGQRIYYKKLF | TGTGCCACCTGGGGGCAACGAATTTATTATAAGAAACTCTTT
. | TRGJP1 | TRGV10 | CAAWDLGWFKIF | TGTGCTGCGTGGGACTTAGGTTGGTTCAAGATATTT
. | TRGJ1/TRGJ2 | TRGV10 | CAAWDWDWEIYWKKLF | TGTGCTGCGTGGGATTGGGATTGGGAAATATATTGGAAGAAACTCTTT
once | TRGJ1/TRGJ2 | TRGV3 | CATGYNYYKKLF | TGTGCCACTGGGTATAATTATTATAAGAAACTCTTT
. | TRGJ1/TRGJ2 | TRGV4 | CATLDRKLF | TGTGCCACCCTGGACAGGAAACTCTTT
. | TRGJ1/TRGJ2 | TRGV3 | CATWDMAMGSNYYKKLF | TGTGCCACCTGGGACATGGCCATGGGTAGTAATTATTATAAGAAACTCTTT
. | TRGJ1/TRGJ2 | TRGV5 | CATWDSPRTIYKKLF | TGTGCCACCTGGGACAGTCCAAGAACTATTTATAAGAAACTCTTT
. | TRGJ1/TRGJ2 | TRGV8 | CATWDRLDYKKLF | TGTGCCACCTGGGATAGGCTAGATTATAAGAAACTCTTT
hyperexpanded | TRGJ1/TRGJ2 | TRGV9 | CASKLNRYKKLF | TGTGCCTCTAAACTCAATCGGTATAAGAAACTCTTT
. | TRGJ1/TRGJ2 | TRGV8 | CATRTFDYKKLF | TGTGCCACTCGAACGTTTGATTATAAGAAACTCTTT
. | TRGJP1 | TRGV4 | CATWDRGTTGWFKIF | TGTGCCACCTGGGATAGAGGGACCACTGGTTGGTTCAAGATATTT
few | TRGJP1 | TRGV8 | CATWDRGEKPLGWFKIF | TGTGCCACCTGGGATAGGGGGGAGAAACCACTTGGTTGGTTCAAGATATTT
. | TRGJP1 | TRGV10 | CAAWDLEIPRGWFKIF | TGTGCTGCGTGGGATCTTGAAATACCACGTGGTTGGTTCAAGATATTT
few | TRGJ1/TRGJ2 | TRGV3 | CAHLGQAPYYKKLF | TGTGCCCACCTGGGACAGGCCCCTTATTATAAGAAACTCTTT